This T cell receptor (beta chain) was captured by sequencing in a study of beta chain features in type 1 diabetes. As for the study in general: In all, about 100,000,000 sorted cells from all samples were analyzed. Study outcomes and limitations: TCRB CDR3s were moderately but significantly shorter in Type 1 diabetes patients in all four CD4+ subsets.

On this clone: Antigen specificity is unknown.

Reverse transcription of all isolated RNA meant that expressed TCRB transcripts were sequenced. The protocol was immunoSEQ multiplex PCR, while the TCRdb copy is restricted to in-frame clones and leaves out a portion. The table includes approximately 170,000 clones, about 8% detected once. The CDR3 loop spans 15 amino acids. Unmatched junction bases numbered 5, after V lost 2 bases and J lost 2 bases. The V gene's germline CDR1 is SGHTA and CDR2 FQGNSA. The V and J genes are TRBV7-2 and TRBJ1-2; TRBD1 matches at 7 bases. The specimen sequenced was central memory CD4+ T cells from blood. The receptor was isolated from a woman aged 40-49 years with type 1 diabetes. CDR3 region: CASSLTAGGNYGYTF. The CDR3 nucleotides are TGTGCCAGCAGCTTAACGGCAGGGGGAAACTATGGCTACACCTTC. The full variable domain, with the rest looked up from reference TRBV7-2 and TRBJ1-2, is GAGVSQSPSNKVTEKGKDVELRCDPISGHTALYWYRQSLGQGLEFLIYFQGNSAPDKSGLPSDRFSAERTGGSVSTLTIQRTQQEDSAVYLCASSLTAGGNYGYTFGSGTRLTVV.